This entry concerns a single T cell receptor (beta chain). It lacks a known antigen. Base qualities are not recorded, but no much larger clone differs from it by a single base. TCRbeta CDR3 regions were amplified from genomic DNA by means of the immunoSEQ Assay, a bias-controlled multiplex PCR. The published analysis was carried out like this. Nucleated cell counts per sample were estimated from amplification of reference gene primers within the assay. Sequence reads were collapsed and filtered to measure the absolute abundance of every unique TCRbeta CDR3 rearrangement. For each sample, productive Simpson clonality was calculated as the square root of Simpson's diversity index over productive rearrangements. As stored in TCRdb, this immuneACCESS dataset retains in-frame rearrangements with V and J assigned. A fraction of the clones does not appear; measured against another copy, unresolved V genes explain less than half of the discrepancy, and the remainder lacks a known reason. From that table come the V and J calls and clone size; the DNA was used to work out D and trimming. The sample table contains 50,000 to 75,000 clones; only one count was recorded for around 81% of them. The top ten constitute 7.2% of the sample.

This sample was included in a study of blood T cell repertoires in COVID-19 (dated by TCRdb to 2018 to 2020). Context from the whole study: Collaborator samples came from the United States, Italy and Spain and covered acute and convalescent phases of COVID-19. The material from the prospective study consisted of cDNA or gDNA derived from T cells, B-cell-depleted T cells, or PBMCs. The dataset comprised deeply sampled blood TCRbeta repertoires from subjects exposed to, actively infected with, or recovered from COVID-19. The repertoires were released in a freely available public database intended as a resource for research on the immune response to SARS-CoV-2. Samples came from the ongoing ImmuneRACE study (first 160 participants) plus 1,254 subjects from 6 global collaborators. Sample metadata almost always included a de-identified subject ID, COVID-19 status, age in years and sex. Where HLA class I and class II types were available, the types were taken from metadata supplied by the sample provider, not from assay-based typing. Here is what the overall study found, with its caveats: How much clinical and demographic metadata was included differed by source and by participant, and the metadata was provided uncurated.

V lost 5 bases and J lost 4 bases, and the count of bases not matched to a germline gene is 8. Taken from the germline V gene (reference sequence), the CDR1 and CDR2 loops are SEHNR and FQNEAQ. Reading from cysteine to phenylalanine, the CDR3 counts 15 amino acids. Only CDR3 DNA remains: 45 bases, in frame from the first base. Whole blood was collected in K2EDTA tubes by collaborating institutions according to the institutions' own protocols. For TCRbeta analysis, collaborator samples were shipped as frozen whole blood, as isolated PBMCs, or as DNA extracted from either sample type. This clonotype was sampled from a man in his sixties with acute or convalescent COVID-19. This chain joins TRBV7-9 to TRBJ2-5; 9 bases in between match TRBD1. Material for sequencing was peripheral blood. For the CDR3, the sequence is CASSTRQGGIETQYF. The nucleotide sequence is given as TGTGCCAGCAGCACCAGACAGGGGGGGATAGAGACCCAGTACTTC.